This T cell receptor beta chain was documented in a study of T cell changes during pregnancy in multiple sclerosis. The V end lost 3 bases, the J end lost 4 bases, and 7 bases lay between the germline ends. The germline V gene encodes CDR1 SGDLS and CDR2 YYNGEE. The CDR3 is made up of 12 amino acids. Repertoires were generated with immunoSEQ multiplex PCR, while TCRdb's copy carries only in-frame clones and drops some. This table holds around 52,000 clones, around nine tenths found once. Sequencing was done on a sample of peripheral blood from another person, used as feeder cells. The source of this sequence is a human donor whose cells served as feeder cells for cultures in a pregnancy study. The chain has TRBV9 and TRBJ1-2; the D is unclear. CDR3 nucleotide sequence: TGTGCCAGCAGCGGCCTGGTCTATGGCTACACCTTC. As protein: CASSGLVYGYTF.